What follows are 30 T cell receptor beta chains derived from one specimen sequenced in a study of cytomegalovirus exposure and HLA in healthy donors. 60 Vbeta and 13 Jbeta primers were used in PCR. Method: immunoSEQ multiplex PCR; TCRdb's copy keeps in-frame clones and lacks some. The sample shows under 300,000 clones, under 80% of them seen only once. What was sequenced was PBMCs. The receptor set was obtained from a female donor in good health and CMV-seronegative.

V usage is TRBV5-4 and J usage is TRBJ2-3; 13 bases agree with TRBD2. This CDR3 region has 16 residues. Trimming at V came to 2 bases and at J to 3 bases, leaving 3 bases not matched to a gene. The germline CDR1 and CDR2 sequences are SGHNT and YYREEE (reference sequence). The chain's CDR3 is CASSLTGLAGTDTQYF. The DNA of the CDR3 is TGTGCCAGCAGCTTAACGGGACTAGCGGGAACAGATACGCAGTATTTT.

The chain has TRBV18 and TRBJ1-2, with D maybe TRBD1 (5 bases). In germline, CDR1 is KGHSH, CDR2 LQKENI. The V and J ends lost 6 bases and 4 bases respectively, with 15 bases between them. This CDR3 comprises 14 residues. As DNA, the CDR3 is TGTGCCAGCTCGCTGGGGACTGAGGGCTATGGCTACACCTTC. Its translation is CASSLGTEGYGYTF.

The CDR3 coding sequence is TGCGCCAGCAGCCAACCGGGGACTAGCGTCCACAATGAGCAGTTCTTC. Encoded protein: CASSQPGTSVHNEQFF. The chain employs TRBV4-1 and TRBJ2-1; 10 bases align to TRBD2. In germline, CDR1 is MGHRA, CDR2 YSYEKL. Trimming removed 2 bases from V and 5 bases from J; junction bases left unmatched: 6. CDR3 length: 16 residues.

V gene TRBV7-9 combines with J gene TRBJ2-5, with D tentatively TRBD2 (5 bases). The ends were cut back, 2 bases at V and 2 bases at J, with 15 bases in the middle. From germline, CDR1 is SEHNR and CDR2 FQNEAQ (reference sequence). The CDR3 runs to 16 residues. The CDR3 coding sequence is TGTGCCAGCAGCTTAACCGCGGACGGGGTTCAAGAGACCCAGTACTTC. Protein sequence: CASSLTADGVQETQYF.

The CDR3 loop reads CASSTLESGEQETQYF. As DNA, the CDR3 is TGTGCCAGTAGTACTTTAGAGAGCGGGGAACAAGAGACCCAGTACTTC. The chain is built from TRBV19 and TRBJ2-5, with 7 bases aligning to TRBD2. The length of the CDR3 is 16 residues. CDR1 is LNHDA and CDR2 is SQIVND in the germline V gene (reference sequence). Trimming took 4 bases from V and 2 from J; bases not matched to a gene: 10.

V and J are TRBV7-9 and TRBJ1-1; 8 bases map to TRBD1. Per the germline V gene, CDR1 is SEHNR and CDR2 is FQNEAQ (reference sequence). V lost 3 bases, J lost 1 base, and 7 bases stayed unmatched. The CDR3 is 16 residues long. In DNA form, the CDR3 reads TGTGCCAGCAGCTTTATATTCGGACAGGGGAACACTGAAGCTTTCTTT. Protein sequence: CASSFIFGQGNTEAFF.

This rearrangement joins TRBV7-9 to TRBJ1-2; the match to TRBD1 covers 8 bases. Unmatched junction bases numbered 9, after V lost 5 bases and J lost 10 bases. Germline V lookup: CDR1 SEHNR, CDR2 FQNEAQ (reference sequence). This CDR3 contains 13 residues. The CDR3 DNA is TGTGCCAGCAGCGAACTAGGACAGGGAGACTACACCTTC. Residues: CASSELGQGDYTF. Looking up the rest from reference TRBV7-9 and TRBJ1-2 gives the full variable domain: DTGVSQNPRHKITKRGQNVTFRCDPISEHNRLYWYRQTLGQGPEFLTYFQNEAQLEKSRLLSDRFSAERPKGSFSTLEIQRTEQGDSAMYLCASSELGQGDYTFGSGTRLTVV.

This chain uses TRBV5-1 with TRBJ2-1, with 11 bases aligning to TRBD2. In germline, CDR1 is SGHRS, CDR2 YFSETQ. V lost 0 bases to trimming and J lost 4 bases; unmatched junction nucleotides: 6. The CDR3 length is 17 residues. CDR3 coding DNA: TGCGCCAGCAGCTTGGGGACTAGCGGGTTCACATACAATGAGCAGTTCTTC. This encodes CASSLGTSGFTYNEQFF.

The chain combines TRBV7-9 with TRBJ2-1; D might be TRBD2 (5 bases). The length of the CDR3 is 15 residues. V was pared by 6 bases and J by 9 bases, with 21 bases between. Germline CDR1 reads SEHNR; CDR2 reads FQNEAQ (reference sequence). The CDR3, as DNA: TGTGCCAGCAGACACGAGGGCCAGTTATTGAGTGAGCAGTTCTTC. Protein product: CASRHEGQLLSEQFF.

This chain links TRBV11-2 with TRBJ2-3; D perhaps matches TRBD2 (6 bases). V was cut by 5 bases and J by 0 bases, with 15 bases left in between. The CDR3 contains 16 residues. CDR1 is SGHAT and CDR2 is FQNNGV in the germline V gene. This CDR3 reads CASSQAGRASTDTQYF. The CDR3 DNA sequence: TGTGCCAGCAGCCAGGCGGGGCGGGCCAGCACAGATACGCAGTATTTT. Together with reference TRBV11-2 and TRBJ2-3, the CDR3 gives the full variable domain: EAGVAQSPRYKIIEKRQSVAFWCNPISGHATLYWYQQILGQGPKLLIQFQNNGVVDDSQLPKDRFSAERLKGVDSTLKIQPAKLEDSAVYLCASSQAGRASTDTQYFGPGTRLTVL.

Here the CDR3 DNA reads TGTGCCAGCAGCGTAGGGGCTAGCGGGCACCTCACAGATACGCAGTATTTT. Its translation is CASSVGASGHLTDTQYF. The chain recombines TRBV9 with TRBJ2-3; 8 nucleotides match TRBD2. The CDR3 is 17 amino acids. Germline lookup yields CDR1 SGDLS and CDR2 YYNGEE. V lost 0 bases to trimming and J lost 2 bases; unmatched junction nucleotides: 8.

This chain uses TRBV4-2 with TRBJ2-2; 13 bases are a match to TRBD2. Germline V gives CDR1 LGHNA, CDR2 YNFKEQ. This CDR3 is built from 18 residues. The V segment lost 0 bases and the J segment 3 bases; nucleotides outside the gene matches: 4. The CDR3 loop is CASSQETSGRLDTGELFF. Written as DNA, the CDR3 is TGTGCCAGCAGCCAAGAGACTAGCGGGAGGTTGGACACCGGGGAGCTGTTTTTT.

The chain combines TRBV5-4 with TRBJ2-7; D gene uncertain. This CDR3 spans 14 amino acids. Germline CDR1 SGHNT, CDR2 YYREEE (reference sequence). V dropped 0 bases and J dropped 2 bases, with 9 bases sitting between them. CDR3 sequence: CASSLVASPYEQYF. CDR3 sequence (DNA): TGTGCCAGCAGCTTGGTGGCATCTCCCTACGAGCAGTACTTC.

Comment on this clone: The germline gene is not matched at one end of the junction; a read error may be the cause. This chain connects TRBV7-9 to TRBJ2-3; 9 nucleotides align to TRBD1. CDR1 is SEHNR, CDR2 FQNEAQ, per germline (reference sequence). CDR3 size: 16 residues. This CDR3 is CSSRRQGERYTDTQYF. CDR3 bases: TGTTCCAGTCGTAGACAGGGGGAACGTTATACGGATACGCAGTATTTT.

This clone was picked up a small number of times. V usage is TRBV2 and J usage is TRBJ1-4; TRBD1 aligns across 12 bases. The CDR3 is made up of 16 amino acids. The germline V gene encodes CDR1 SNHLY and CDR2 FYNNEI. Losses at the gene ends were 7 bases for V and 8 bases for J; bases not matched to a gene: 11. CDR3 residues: CASMPGQGAGGEKLFF. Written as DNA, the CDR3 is TGTGCCAGCATGCCGGGACAGGGGGCAGGGGGCGAAAAACTGTTTTTT.

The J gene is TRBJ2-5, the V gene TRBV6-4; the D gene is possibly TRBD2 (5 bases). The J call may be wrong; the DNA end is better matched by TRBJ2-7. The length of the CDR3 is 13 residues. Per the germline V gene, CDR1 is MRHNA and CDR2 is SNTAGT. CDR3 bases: TGTGCCAGCAGCCGGATTCGGGGTTACGAGCAGTACTTC. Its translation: CASSRIRGYEQYF.

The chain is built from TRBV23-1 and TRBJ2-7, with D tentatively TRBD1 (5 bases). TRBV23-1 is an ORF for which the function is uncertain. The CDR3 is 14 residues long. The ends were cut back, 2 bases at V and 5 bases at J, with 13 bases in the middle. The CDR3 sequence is CASSQIQVRDEQYF. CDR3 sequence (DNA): TGCGCCAGCAGTCAAATACAGGTTCGTGACGAGCAGTACTTC.

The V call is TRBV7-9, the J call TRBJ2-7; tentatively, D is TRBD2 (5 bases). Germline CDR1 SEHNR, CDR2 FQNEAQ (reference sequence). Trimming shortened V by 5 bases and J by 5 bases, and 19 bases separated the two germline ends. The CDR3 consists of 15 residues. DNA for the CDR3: TGTGCCAGCAGCCCCCCAGTTAACTTGGAGGACGAGCAGTACTTC. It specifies CASSPPVNLEDEQYF.

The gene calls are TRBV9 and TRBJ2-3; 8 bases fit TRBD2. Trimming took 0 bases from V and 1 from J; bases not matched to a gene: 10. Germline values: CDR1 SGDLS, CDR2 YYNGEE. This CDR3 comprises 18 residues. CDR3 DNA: TGTGCCAGCAGCGTAGGCTCGTCGGGGGGGTTCCGCACAGATACGCAGTATTTT. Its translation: CASSVGSSGGFRTDTQYF.

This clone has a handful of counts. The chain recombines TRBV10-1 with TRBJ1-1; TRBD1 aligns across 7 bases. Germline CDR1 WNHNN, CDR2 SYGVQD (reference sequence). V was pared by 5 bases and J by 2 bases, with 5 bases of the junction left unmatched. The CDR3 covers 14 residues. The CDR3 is CASSPQGINTEAFF. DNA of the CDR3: TGCGCCAGCAGTCCACAGGGGATCAACACTGAAGCTTTCTTT.

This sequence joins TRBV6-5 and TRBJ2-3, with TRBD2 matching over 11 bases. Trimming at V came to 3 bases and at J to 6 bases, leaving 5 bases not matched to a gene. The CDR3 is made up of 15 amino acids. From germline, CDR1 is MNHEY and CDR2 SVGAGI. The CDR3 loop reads CASSYTSGSGDTQYF. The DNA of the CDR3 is TGTGCCAGCAGTTATACTAGCGGGAGTGGGGATACGCAGTATTTT.

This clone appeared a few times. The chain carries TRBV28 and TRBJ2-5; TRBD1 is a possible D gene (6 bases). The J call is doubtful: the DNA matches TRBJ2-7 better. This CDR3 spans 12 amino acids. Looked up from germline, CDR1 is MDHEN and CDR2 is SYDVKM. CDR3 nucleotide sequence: TGTGCCAGCAGCCGGACAGCCTACGAGCAGTACTTC. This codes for CASSRTAYEQYF.

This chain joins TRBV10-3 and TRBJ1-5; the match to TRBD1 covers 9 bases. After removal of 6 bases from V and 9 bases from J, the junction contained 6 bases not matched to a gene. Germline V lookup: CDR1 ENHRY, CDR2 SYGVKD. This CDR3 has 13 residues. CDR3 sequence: CAISPGQGGPQHF. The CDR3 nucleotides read TGTGCCATCAGCCCGGGACAGGGAGGGCCCCAGCATTTT.

CDR3 coding DNA: TGTGCCAGCAGTTTAGAACGGCTTAACTACGAGCAGTACTTC. Translated: CASSLERLNYEQYF. The chain is built from TRBV28 and TRBJ2-5; D gene unclear. The end of the DNA fits TRBJ2-7 better, so the J call may be wrong. CDR3 size: 14 residues. Looked up from germline, CDR1 is MDHEN and CDR2 is SYDVKM.

As DNA, the CDR3 is TGTGCCAGCCGTCGGGTTGAGCAGTACTTC. Amino acids: CASRRVEQYF. This rearrangement joins TRBV2 to TRBJ2-7; unclear D gene. V lost 8 bases and J 7 bases, leaving 9 bases between the germline ends. From germline, CDR1 is SNHLY and CDR2 FYNNEI. CDR3 size: 10 residues.

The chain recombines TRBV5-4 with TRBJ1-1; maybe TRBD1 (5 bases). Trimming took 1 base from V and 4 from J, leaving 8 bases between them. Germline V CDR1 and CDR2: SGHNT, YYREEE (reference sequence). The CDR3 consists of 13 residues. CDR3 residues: CASSLRGTTEAFF. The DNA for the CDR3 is TGTGCCAGCAGCTTGCGGGGGACCACTGAAGCTTTCTTT.

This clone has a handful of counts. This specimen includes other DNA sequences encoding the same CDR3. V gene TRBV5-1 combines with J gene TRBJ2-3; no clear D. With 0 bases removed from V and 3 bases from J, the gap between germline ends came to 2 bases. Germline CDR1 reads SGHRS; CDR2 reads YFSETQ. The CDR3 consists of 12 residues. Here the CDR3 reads CASSLATDTQYF. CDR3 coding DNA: TGCGCCAGCAGCTTGGCGACAGATACGCAGTATTTT.

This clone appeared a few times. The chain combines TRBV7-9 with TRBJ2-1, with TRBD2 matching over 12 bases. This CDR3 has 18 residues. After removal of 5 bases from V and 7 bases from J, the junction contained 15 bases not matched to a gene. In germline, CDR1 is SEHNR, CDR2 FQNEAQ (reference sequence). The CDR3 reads CASSRSSGLAGSSNEQFF. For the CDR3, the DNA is TGTGCCAGCAGCCGAAGTAGCGGACTAGCGGGATCCTCTAATGAGCAGTTCTTC.

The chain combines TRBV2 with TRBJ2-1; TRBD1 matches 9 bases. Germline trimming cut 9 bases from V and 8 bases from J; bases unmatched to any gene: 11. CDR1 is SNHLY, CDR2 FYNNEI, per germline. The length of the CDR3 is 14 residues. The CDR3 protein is CASAGWDRVDEQFF. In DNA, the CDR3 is TGTGCCAGTGCGGGGTGGGACAGGGTGGATGAGCAGTTCTTC.

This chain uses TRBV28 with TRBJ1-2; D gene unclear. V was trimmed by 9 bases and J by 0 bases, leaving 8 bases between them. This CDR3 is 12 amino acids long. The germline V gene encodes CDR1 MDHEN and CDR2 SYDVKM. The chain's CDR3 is CASRLANYGYTF. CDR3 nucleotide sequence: TGTGCCAGTCGTCTAGCTAACTATGGCTACACCTTC.